Here is one T cell receptor (beta chain) with its context. Its antigen remains unidentified. The entry originates in a study of T cell responses to AZD1222 COVID-19 vaccine. Study as a whole: Pooled samples include second doses given at about 4 or 12 weeks.

The repertoire was sequenced with immunoSEQ multiplex PCR; TCRdb's copy has only in-frame clones and lacks some. Here the sample spans 150,000 or so clones, over 75% being singletons. General study findings and limits: Breadth and depth of Spike-specific TCRs rose after two AZD1222 doses. Scientists sampled the repertoires only once the peak T cell response had passed. Baseline serostatus was positive in only a handful of AZD1222 recipients.

Germline V gene data show CDR1 as LGHNT and CDR2 as FRNRAP. CDR3 length: 21 amino acids. V was trimmed by 5 bases and J by 0 bases, leaving 30 bases between them. Specimen: peripheral blood, collected on day 0 of AZD1222 vaccination. This TCR derives from an adult in good health. V usage is TRBV12-5 and J usage is TRBJ2-3; D is possibly TRBD1 or TRBD2 (7 bases each). The CDR3 protein is CASGQGGILKLANSSTDTQYF. CDR3 bases: TGTGCTAGTGGTCAGGGGGGGATCCTTAAACTTGCGAACTCTAGCACAGATACGCAGTATTTT.